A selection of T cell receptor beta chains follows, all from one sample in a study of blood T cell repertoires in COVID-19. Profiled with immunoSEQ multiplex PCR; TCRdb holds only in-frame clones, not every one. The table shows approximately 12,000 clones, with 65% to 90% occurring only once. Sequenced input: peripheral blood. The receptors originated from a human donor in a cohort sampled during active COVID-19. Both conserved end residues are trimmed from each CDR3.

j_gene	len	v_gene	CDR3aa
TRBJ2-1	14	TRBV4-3	ASSPTSGALYNEQF
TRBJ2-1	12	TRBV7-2	ASSSGGNYNEQF
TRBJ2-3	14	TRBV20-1	SASERTSGGGDTQY
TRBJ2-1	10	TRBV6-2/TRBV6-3	ASSQTSHEQF
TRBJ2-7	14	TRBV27	ASSLSPRDRVGEQY
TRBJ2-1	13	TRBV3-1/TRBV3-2	ASRHGTTSYNEQF
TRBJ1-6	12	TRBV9	ASSVKTANSPLH
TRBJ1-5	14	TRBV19	ASSREDRGHNQPQH
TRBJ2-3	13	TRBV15	ATSGRVSGTDTQY
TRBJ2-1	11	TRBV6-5	ASIGGIVNEQF
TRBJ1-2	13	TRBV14	ASSPYRGQSYGYT
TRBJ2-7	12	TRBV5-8	ASSLGQRNYEQY
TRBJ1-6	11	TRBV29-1	SVTDSYNSPLH
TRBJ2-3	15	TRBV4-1	ASSQRLRQGAEDTQY
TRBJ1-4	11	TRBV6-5	ASSQITTRVMF
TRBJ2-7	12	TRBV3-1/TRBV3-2	ASTLLGVTYEQY
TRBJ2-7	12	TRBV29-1	SVVSTGAHYEQY
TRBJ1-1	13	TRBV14	ASSQGATGWPEAF
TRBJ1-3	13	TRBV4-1	ASSPIDREGNTIY
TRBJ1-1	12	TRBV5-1	ASSLDPEDTEAF
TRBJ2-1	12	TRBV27	ASSWRAVTNEQF
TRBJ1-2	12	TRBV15	ATSRDSLLYGYT